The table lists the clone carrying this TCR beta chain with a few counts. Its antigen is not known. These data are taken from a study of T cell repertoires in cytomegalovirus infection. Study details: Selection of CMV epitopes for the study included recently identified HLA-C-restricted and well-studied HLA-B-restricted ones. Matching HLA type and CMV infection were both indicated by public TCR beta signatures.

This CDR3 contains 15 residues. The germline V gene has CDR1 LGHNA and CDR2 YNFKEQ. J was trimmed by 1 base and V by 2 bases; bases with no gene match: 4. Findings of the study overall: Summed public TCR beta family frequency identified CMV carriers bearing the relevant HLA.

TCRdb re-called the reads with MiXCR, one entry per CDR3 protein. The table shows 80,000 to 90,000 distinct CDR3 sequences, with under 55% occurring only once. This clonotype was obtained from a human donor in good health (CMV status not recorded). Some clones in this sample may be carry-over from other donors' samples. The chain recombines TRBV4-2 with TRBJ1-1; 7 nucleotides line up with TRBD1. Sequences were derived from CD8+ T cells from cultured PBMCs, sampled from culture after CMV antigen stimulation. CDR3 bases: TGTGCCAGCAGCCAAAAAAGGGACAGGAACACTGAAGCTTTCTTT. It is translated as CASSQKRDRNTEAFF.